This T cell receptor beta chain was recovered during a study of T cells after yellow fever vaccination. General observations from the study: At 95% to 96% for CD4 and approximately 89% for CD8, most primary-vaccination clones showed up again after the booster.

This clonotype has ten or more counts. Its specificity is unknown. The authors made TCR cDNA by 5'RACE template switching, adding a universal primer site and UMIs. TCRdb analysed the 5' RACE reads with MiXCR anew, one entry per CDR3 protein. The sample holds some 220,000 distinct CDR3 sequences; around 3.1% are singletons and the top ten take roughly 3%. CDR1 and CDR2 from the germline V gene are SGHKS and YYEKEE (reference sequence). This CDR3 contains 15 residues. Trimming cost V 2 bases and J 4 bases, with 13 bases left between them. This specimen was CD4+ T cells sorted from PBMCs, taken 10 days after the yellow fever booster vaccination. The sequence came from a man aged 18 to 30 who received the YFV17D yellow fever vaccine. The chain carries TRBV5-5 and TRBJ2-1, with a tentative D call TRBD2 (7 bases). The CDR3 coding sequence is TGTGCCAGCAGCTTTGTGCGGGGGCCATACAATGAGCAGTTCTTC. Its protein is CASSFVRGPYNEQFF.